Listed here is a single T cell receptor beta chain. The antigen is unknown. This sample was taken from a study of cytomegalovirus exposure and HLA in healthy donors. Study-level points and caveats: Later work associated over 15,000 TCR beta sequences with HLA alleles at 0.05 false discovery rate. TCR sequences were mostly rare, though some public TCRs occurred in many donors. Highest at DRB1 and lowest at HLA-C, TCR association rates differed among HLA loci in a later analysis. Presence/absence analyses treated sequencing depth as roughly uniform across donors.

The germline V and J ends were trimmed by 2 bases and 10 bases, with 13 bases remaining between them. This CDR3 has 14 amino acids. Germline V CDR1 and CDR2: SGHRS, YFSETQ. Vbeta (60) and Jbeta (13) primers were used in the PCR. TCRdb keeps only in-frame clones here, not all; method: immunoSEQ multiplex PCR. This listing includes 80,000 to 100,000 clones. The chain has TRBV5-1 and TRBJ1-6; D not resolved. Material for sequencing was PBMCs. The TCR comes from a man aged 45 to 65 in good health and CMV-seropositive. CDR3 in amino acids: CASSLFGKESPLHF. CDR3 bases: TGCGCCAGCAGCTTATTCGGGAAGGAGTCACCCCTCCACTTT.